Sequencing of this TCR beta chain was carried out in a study of T cells in Graves' hyperthyroidism and ophthalmopathy (dated by TCRdb to about 2019). Context from the whole study: Peripheral blood samples were taken at initial diagnosis, before any treatment was given. To identify distinguishing TCR V-J signatures, a discovery cohort of about 100 patients was used, comprising fewer than 45 with Graves' ophthalmopathy and approximately 58 with stable Graves' hyperthyroidism. Prospective prediction of ophthalmopathy was tested in an independent validation cohort of 18 to 20 hyperthyroidism patients and around 16 patients who later progressed to ophthalmopathy. For training and testing, the 95 to 100 patients in the discovery cohort were randomly divided in a 7:3 ratio. The study also compared thyroid tissue and blood T-cell repertoires from about six Graves' hyperthyroidism patients. Following sampling, methimazole starting at 30 mg daily was given to hyperthyroidism patients, and high-dose intravenous methylprednisolone was given to ophthalmopathy patients. According to the paper, TCR Vbeta CDR3 sequencing was carried out on some 140 peripheral blood samples, which came from 40 to 45 ophthalmopathy, around 74 hyperthyroidism and around 17 progressor patients. General study outcomes and caveats: Most expanded thyroid clonotypes (frequency above 0.001) were also detected in blood, suggesting blood repertoires may reflect thyroid immune responses. A model built on a 13 V-J signature distinguished ophthalmopathy from stable hyperthyroidism, reaching roughly 88% sensitivity and 81.08% specificity in cross-validation and 80%/75% in testing. Sample size was not statistically predetermined, and investigators were not blinded to group allocation. In validation, the model predicted progression to ophthalmopathy with roughly 66% sensitivity and less than 75% specificity, a median of 6.5 months before onset.

Moderately to severely active disease, a Clinical Activity Score of at least 3, a NOSPECS grade of at least 4, and a duration under 3 months were present in ophthalmopathy patients. Exclusion was applied to patients with uncontrolled infections, other autoimmune diseases, pregnancy or lactation. Clinical symptoms, serum thyroxine and TRAb, thyroid ultrasound, and orbital computed tomography formed the basis for the diagnoses. PBMCs were separated from 10 ml of fresh peripheral blood using Ficoll-Paque density gradient centrifugation. Trizol reagent was used to extract total RNA, and RNA quality was then checked on an Agilent 2100 Bioanalyzer. Of note for this clonotype: Its antigen is still unknown. No clone much larger than this one lies a single base away; base qualities are absent.

After removal of 5 bases from V and 3 bases from J, the junction retains 10 bases not matched to a gene. From its cysteine to its phenylalanine, the CDR3 spans 15 amino acids. Only the CDR3 DNA stays, 45 bases, in frame from base 1. CDR1 and CDR2 are drawn from the germline V gene: SGHNT, YENEEA. The TCR beta CDR3 regions were amplified from RNA transcripts. A first-round RT-PCR of the TCR CDR3 used the HTBI primer set with the Qiagen OneStep RT-PCR kit. A second multiplex PCR round built the libraries, followed by size selection and purification. Paired-end sequencing of the libraries was performed with 100 bp reads on an Illumina HiSeq2000. For the original study's pipeline: SOAPnuke was used to process the raw data, removing reads that contained adapters or uncalled bases, had a mean Phred below 15, or lacked an exact match to the constant primer or identifier. High-quality paired reads were merged using COPE v1.2.5, and each unique nucleotide sequence was defined as a clonotype. MiTCR v1.1 was used to align clonotypes to the IMGT TRBV, TRBD and TRBJ reference segments. The analysis was restricted to V-J combinations with a frequency above 0.0001, which together covered roughly 99% of the repertoires. A TCS score was defined as the ratio between F50 (clonal expansion) and ExV (chaos), using BLOSUM62-based TCRdist between CDR3 peptides within each V-J. Welch's t-statistics and random forest reduced fewer than 550 V-J features to 13, which were used in a naive Bayes classifier (R e1071). The similarity between thyroid and blood repertoires was quantified using the Morisita-Horn index. TCRdb reprocessed the public reads (quality trimming at Q25 with fastp, clone calling with MiXCR) and kept in-frame beta chains. Merged by CDR3 protein, the rows form single entries marked with the most common genes and DNA. None of the V and J calls come from the authors' own analysis; TCRdb made them. Here the sample has 550,000 to 700,000 distinct CDR3 sequences; roughly 14% occur a single time. Clones ranked in the top ten supply approximately 4.3% of the sample.

The rearranged chain carries TRBV11-3 and TRBJ2-7, with 7 junctional bases fitting TRBD2. This clonotype was sampled from a woman aged 40 to 50 with Graves' ophthalmopathy. The specimen was blood. The DNA sequence reads TGTGCCAGCAGCCTCAGGGCTAGCGGAAACTACGAGCAGTACTTC. This is translated as CASSLRASGNYEQYF.